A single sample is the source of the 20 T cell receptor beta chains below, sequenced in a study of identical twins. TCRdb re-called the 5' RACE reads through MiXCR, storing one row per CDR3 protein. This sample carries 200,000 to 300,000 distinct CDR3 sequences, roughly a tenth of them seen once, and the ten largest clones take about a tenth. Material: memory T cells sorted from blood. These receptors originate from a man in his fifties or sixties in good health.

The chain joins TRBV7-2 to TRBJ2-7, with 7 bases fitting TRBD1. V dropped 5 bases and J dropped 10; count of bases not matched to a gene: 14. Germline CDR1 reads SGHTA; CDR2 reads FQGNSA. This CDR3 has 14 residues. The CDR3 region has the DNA TGTGCCAGCAGCGAACGAAAGGGACAGCTGGAACAGTACTTC. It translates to CASSERKGQLEQYF.

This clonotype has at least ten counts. The CDR3 here is CASSPRRTDTQYF. The CDR3 nucleotides read TGTGCCAGCAGCCCTCGGCGGACGGATACGCAGTATTTT. The gene calls are TRBV5-4 and TRBJ2-3; D is undetermined. The V end lost 4 bases, the J end lost 6 bases, and 12 bases lay between the germline ends. Germline assignment: CDR1 SGHNT and CDR2 YYREEE (reference sequence). The CDR3 runs to 13 residues.

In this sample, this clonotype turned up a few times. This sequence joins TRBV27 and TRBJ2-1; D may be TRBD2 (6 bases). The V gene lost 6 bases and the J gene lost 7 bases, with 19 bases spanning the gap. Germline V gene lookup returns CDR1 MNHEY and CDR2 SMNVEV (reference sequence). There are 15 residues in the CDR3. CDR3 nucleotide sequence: TGTGCCAGCAGCCCCCGGAGGGAGGTGGGTAATGAGCAGTTCTTC. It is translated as CASSPRREVGNEQFF.

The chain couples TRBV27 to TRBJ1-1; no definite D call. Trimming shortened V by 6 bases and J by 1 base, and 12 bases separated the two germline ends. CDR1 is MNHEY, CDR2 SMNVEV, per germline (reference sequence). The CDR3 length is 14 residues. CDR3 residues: CASSRAGSNTEAFF. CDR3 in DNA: TGTGCCAGCAGCCGCGCGGGGTCGAACACTGAAGCTTTCTTT.

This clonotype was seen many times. The CDR3 DNA is TGCGCCAGCAATACAGCAGCGGGGGGCCACAATGAGCAGTTCTTC. This encodes CASNTAAGGHNEQFF. The rearrangement uses TRBV5-1 and TRBJ2-1; 9 bases align to TRBD2. This CDR3 region has 15 residues. Germline CDR1 and CDR2: SGHRS and YFSETQ. V lost 6 bases and J lost 5; bases outside the gene matches: 9.

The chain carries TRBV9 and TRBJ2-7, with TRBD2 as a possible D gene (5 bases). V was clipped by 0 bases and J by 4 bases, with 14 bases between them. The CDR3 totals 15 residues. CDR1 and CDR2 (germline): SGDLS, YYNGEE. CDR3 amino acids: CASSVEVGVGYEQYF. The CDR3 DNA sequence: TGTGCCAGCAGCGTAGAAGTGGGAGTAGGGTACGAGCAGTACTTC.

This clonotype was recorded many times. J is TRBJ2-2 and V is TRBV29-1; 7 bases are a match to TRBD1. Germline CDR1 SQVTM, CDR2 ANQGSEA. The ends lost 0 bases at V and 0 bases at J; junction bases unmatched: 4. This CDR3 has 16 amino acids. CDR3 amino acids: CSVEDRTGSNTGELFF. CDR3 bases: TGCAGCGTTGAAGATCGGACAGGTTCGAACACCGGGGAGCTGTTTTTT.

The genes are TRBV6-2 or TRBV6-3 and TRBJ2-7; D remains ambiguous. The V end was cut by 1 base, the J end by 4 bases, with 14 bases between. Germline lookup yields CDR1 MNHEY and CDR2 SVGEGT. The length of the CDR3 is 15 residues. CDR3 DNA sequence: TGTGCCAGCAGTTACTTTTCGGTCCGTAGATACGAGCAGTACTTC. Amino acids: CASSYFSVRRYEQYF.

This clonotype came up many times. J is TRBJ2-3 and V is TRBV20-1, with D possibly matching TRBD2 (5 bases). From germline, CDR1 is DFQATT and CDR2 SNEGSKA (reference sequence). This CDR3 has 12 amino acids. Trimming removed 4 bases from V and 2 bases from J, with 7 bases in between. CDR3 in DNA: TGCAGTGCTACCCGGGACACAGATACGCAGTATTTT. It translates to CSATRDTDTQYF.

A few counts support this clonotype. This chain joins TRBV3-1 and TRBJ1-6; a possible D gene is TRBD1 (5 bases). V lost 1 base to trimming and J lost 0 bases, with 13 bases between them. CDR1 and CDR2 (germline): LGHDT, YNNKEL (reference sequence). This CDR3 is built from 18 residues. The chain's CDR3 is CASSQVMSGSSYNSPLHF. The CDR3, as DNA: TGTGCCAGCAGCCAAGTTATGTCAGGGAGCTCCTATAATTCACCCCTCCACTTT.

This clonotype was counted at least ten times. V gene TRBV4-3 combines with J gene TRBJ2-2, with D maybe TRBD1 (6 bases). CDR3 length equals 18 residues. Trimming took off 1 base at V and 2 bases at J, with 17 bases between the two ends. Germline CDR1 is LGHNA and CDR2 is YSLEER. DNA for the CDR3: TGCGCCAGCAGCCAAGGGGAAGACAGGAGTCTTAACACCGGGGAGCTGTTTTTT. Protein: CASSQGEDRSLNTGELFF.

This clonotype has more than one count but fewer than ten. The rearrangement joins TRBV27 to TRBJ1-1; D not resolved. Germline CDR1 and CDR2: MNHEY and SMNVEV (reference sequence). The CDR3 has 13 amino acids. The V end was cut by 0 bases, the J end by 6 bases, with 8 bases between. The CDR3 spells CASSLSRISEAFF. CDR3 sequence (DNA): TGTGCCAGCAGTTTATCGAGGATTTCTGAAGCTTTCTTT.

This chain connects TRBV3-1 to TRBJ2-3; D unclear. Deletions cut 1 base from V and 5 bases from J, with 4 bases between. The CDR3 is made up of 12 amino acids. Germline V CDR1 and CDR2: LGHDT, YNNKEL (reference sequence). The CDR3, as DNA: TGTGCCAGCAGCCAAGCGAAAGATACGCAGTATTTT. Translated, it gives CASSQAKDTQYF.

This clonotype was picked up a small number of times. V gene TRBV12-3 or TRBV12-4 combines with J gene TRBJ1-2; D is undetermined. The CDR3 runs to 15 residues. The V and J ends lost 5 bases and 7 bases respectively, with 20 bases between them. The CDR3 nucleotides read TGTGCCAGCAGTCCCCGCCCGACCGATCTCGGTGGCTACACCTTC. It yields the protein CASSPRPTDLGGYTF.

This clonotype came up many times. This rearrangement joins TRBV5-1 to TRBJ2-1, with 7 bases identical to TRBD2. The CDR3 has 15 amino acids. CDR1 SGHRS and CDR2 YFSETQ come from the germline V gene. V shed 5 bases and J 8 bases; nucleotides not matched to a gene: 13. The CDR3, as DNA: TGCGCCAGCAGTATCGGGGAGGGCCGGGTCGATGAGCAGTTCTTC. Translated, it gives CASSIGEGRVDEQFF. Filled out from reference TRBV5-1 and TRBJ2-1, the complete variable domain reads KAGVTQTPRYLIKTRGQQVTLSCSPISGHRSVSWYQQTPGQGLQFLFEYFSETQRNKGNFPGRFSGRQFSNSRSEMNVSTLELGDSALYLCASSIGEGRVDEQFFGPGTRLTVL.

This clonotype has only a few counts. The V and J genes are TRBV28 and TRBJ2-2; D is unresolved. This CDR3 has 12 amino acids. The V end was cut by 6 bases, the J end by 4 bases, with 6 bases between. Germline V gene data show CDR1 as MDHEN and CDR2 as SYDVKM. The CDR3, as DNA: TGTGCCAGCAGAAAGCCCACCGGGGAGCTGTTTTTT. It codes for CASRKPTGELFF.

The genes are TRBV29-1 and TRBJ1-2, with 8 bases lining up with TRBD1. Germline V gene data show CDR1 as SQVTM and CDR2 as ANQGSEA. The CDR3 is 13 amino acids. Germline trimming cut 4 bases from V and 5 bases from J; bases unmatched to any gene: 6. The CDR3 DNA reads TGCAGCGTTGGACAGGGGAGTGATTATGGCTACACCTTC. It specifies CSVGQGSDYGYTF.

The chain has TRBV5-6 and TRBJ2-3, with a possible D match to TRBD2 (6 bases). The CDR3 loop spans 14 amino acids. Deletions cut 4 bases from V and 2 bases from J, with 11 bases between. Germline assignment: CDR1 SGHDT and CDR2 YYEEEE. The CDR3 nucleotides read TGTGCCAGCAGCCTGGAACTAGCCACAGATACGCAGTATTTT. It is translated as CASSLELATDTQYF.

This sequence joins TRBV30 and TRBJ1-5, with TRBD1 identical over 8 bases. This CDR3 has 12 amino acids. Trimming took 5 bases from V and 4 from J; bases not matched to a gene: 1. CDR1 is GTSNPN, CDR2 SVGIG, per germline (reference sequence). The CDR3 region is CAWGQGNQPQHF. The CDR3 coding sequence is TGTGCCTGGGGACAGGGTAATCAGCCCCAGCATTTT. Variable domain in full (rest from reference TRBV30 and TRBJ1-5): SQTIHQWPATLVQPVGSPLSLECTVEGTSNPNLYWYRQAAGRGLQLLFYSVGIGQISSEVPQNLSASRPQDRQFILSSKKLLLSDSGFYLCAWGQGNQPQHFGDGTRLSIL.

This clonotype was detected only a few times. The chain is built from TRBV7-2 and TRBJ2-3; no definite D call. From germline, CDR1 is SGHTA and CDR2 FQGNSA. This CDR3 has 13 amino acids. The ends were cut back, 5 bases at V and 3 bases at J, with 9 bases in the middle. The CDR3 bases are TGTGCCAGCAGCCCAACCCCGACAGATACGCAGTATTTT. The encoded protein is CASSPTPTDTQYF.